This TCR beta chain was sequenced for a study of STAT5B mutations in CD4+ large granular lymphocyte leukemia. For this clone: Its antigen remains unidentified.

The CDR3 consists of 16 residues. The germline V gene has CDR1 MNHNS and CDR2 SASEGT. Unmatched junction bases numbered 8, after V lost 3 bases and J lost 3 bases. Study-wide findings and caveats: Main leukemic clonotypes were patient-specific, but under 30% appeared at low frequency elsewhere. Patient CD4-sorted repertoires looked more clonal than healthy CD4+ repertoires, even without putative leukemic clones.

This was a survey-level run. Clones were sequenced by immunoSEQ multiplex PCR, and TCRdb holds only the in-frame ones, with some missing. The sample shows roughly 48,000 clones, roughly 72% of them seen only once. What was sequenced was CD4+ T cells from blood buffy coats. The V and J genes are TRBV6-1 and TRBJ1-3; 7 bases line up with TRBD1. The clonotype comes from a human donor in good health. This CDR3 is CASSEPEGAYGNTIYF. CDR3 DNA: TGTGCCAGCAGTGAGCCTGAGGGGGCGTATGGAAACACCATATATTTT.